Sequencing of this T cell receptor (beta chain) was carried out in a study of blood T cell repertoires in COVID-19. In the study overall: Sites in the United States, Italy and Spain provided acute and convalescent COVID-19 samples. From T cells, B-cell-depleted T cells, or PBMCs came the material, which was cDNA or gDNA.

Methods used by the authors: Reference gene primers were amplified, and this amplification served to estimate nucleated cell counts. Sequenced by immunoSEQ multiplex PCR; TCRdb stores in-frame clones only, minus some. V and J calls and clone size come straight from that table; D and trimming were deduced from the DNA. The table lists 90,000 to 100,000 clones, around 84% of them singletons. The table lists this clone with a few counts. Trimming cost V 6 bases and J 6 bases, with 18 bases left between them. CDR3 length equals 15 residues. CDR1 is MNHEY and CDR2 is SVGEGT in the germline V gene. The chain links TRBV6-2 or TRBV6-3 to TRBJ2-4, with D possibly matching TRBD1 (6 bases). The sequence was collected from a man between 65 and 85 years old with active or convalescent COVID-19. The source material was peripheral blood. CDR3 amino acids: CASSNSGARGNIQYF. CDR3 bases: TGTGCCAGCAGCAACTCAGGGGCCCGGGGAAACATTCAGTACTTC.